The 8 T cell receptor beta chains below were found in one sample sequenced in a study of shared clonotypes between healthy human individuals (dated by TCRdb to the early 2020s). CD8 naive samples were obtained by positive selection for CCR7 among CD45RO-negative cells, yielding a CD45RA+CCR7+ population from which TemRA cells were excluded. Library construction relied on the immunoSEQ multiplex PCR assay. Not all clones reach the TCRdb copy of this immuneACCESS table, which keeps in-frame sequences only. Checked studies attribute under half of the gap to unresolved V genes and leave the rest unexplained. In this sample the table shows roughly 2.1 million clones, about 93% of which occur a single time. The top ten clonotypes cover around 1.7% of the sample. Sequencing was carried out using naive CD8+ T cells from PBMCs. In the paper's terms, the cell subset or site label means: CD45RA+CCR7+. These receptors were obtained from a man aged 18 to 29 in good health. Some clones in this sample may be carry-over from other donors' samples.

V usage is TRBV27 and J usage is TRBJ1-5, with D unresolved. The length of the CDR3 is 15 residues. The germline V gene encodes CDR1 MNHEY and CDR2 SMNVEV (reference sequence). Trimming took 1 base from V and 5 from J, leaving 12 bases between them. CDR3 bases: TGTGCCAGCAGTTTATTCGGCAGCCCTGATCAGCCCCAGCATTTT. It yields the protein CASSLFGSPDQPQHF.

This clone was seen once. The rearrangement uses TRBV28 and TRBJ2-7, with D possibly TRBD1 on 6 matching bases. The CDR3 has 16 residues. CDR1 and CDR2 (germline): MDHEN, SYDVKM. The V end lost 5 bases, the J end lost 2 bases, and 19 bases lay between the germline ends. The CDR3 DNA sequence: TGTGCCAGCAGTCAAACCTCACAGGGTGTCCCCTACGAGCAGTACTTC. This gives the protein CASSQTSQGVPYEQYF.

The chain couples TRBV27 to TRBJ2-1, with 7 bases identical to TRBD2. The V gene end was trimmed by 4 bases and the J gene end by 3 bases; junction bases not matched to a gene: 15. This CDR3 region has 18 residues. CDR1 MNHEY and CDR2 SMNVEV come from the germline V gene (reference sequence). The CDR3 nucleotides read TGTGCCAGCAGTTCAACCATTACTCCTAGCGGTTTCTACAATGAGCAGTTCTTC. It specifies CASSSTITPSGFYNEQFF.

The chain combines TRBV13 with TRBJ2-1, with D perhaps matching TRBD2 (5 bases). Germline values: CDR1 PRHDT, CDR2 FYEKMQ (reference sequence). There are 14 residues in the CDR3. V was trimmed by 0 bases and J by 8 bases, leaving 11 bases between them. The CDR3 region is CASSLGGSRYEQFF. Here the CDR3 DNA reads TGTGCCAGCAGCTTAGGTGGGAGCCGATATGAGCAGTTCTTC.

The chain carries TRBV9 and TRBJ2-1, with TRBD2 matching 10 bases. This CDR3 is built from 16 residues. Germline V CDR1 and CDR2: SGDLS, YYNGEE. J lost 2 bases, V lost 3 bases, and 5 bases had no gene match. The CDR3 DNA reads as TGTGCCAGCAGCGCCCAGAGCGGGAGGGCCTACAATGAGCAGTTCTTC. Its translation: CASSAQSGRAYNEQFF.

This rearrangement joins TRBV9 to TRBJ2-7, with D tentatively TRBD2 (6 bases). Germline V gives CDR1 SGDLS, CDR2 YYNGEE. This CDR3 region has 15 residues. The ends were cut back, 3 bases at V and 2 bases at J, with 15 bases in the middle. The CDR3 coding sequence is TGTGCCAGCAGCGCAGCCTCGGGGGTTGCCTACGAGCAGTACTTC. Protein: CASSAASGVAYEQYF.

The rearrangement uses TRBV5-1 and TRBJ1-5, with D maybe TRBD1 (5 bases). The CDR3 has 20 amino acids. Germline V lookup: CDR1 SGHRS, CDR2 YFSETQ. V was trimmed by 4 bases and J by 0 bases, leaving 26 bases between them. This chain's CDR3 is CASSPIPASAGPYSNQPQHF. In DNA form, the CDR3 reads TGCGCCAGCAGCCCTATACCCGCCTCGGCAGGGCCTTATAGCAATCAGCCCCAGCATTTT.

The chain couples TRBV7-6 to TRBJ2-2, with 7 bases lining up with TRBD2. Germline V CDR1 and CDR2: SGHVS, FNYEAQ. This CDR3 contains 14 residues. V lost 4 bases and J lost 8; bases outside the gene matches: 7. The CDR3 protein is CASSSGTTMGELFF. The CDR3 coding sequence is TGTGCCAGCAGCTCCGGGACTACTATGGGGGAGCTGTTTTTT.